The T cell receptor beta chain described here comes from a study of blood T cells in healthy people across ages. Study-wide results and limits: Estimated diversity, derived from one million T cells, was regarded as an underestimate. The study found more naive CD4+ cells and higher diversity in long-lived than aged donors. Unsorted PBMC input precluded a conclusive naive versus antigen-experienced comparison.

V dropped 5 bases and J dropped 0 bases, with 15 bases sitting between them. The CDR3 length is 16 residues. Germline values: CDR1 SGHRS, CDR2 YFSETQ. The use of a sample-barcoded 5' primer and a J-beta primer mix characterized a second PCR of about 6 to 11 cycles. A template-switch adaptor containing 12 random nucleotides labeled each cDNA molecule. TCRdb fed the 5' RACE reads into MiXCR, producing one record per CDR3 protein. The repertoire consists of 1.5 million to 2 million distinct CDR3 sequences, with 28% occurring once and the leading ten covering 7.7%. In its sample, this clonotype was seen a few times. Its target is unknown.

V gene TRBV5-1 combines with J gene TRBJ2-4, with D unresolved. The source of this sequence is a woman under 40 in good health. The sample taken for sequencing was blood. CDR3 residues: CASSPGDILAKNIQYF. The CDR3 coding sequence is TGCGCCAGCAGTCCTGGCGACATACTAGCCAAAAACATTCAGTACTTC.